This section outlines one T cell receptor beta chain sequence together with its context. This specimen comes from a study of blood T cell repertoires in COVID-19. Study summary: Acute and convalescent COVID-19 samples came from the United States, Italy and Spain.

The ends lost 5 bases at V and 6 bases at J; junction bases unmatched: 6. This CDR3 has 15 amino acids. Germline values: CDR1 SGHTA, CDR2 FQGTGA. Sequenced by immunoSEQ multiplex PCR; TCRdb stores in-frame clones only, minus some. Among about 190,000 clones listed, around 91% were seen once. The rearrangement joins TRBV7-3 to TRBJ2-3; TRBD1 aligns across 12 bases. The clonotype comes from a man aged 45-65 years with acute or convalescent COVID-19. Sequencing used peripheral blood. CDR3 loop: CASSAGQGAWDTQYF. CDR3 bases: TGTGCCAGCAGCGCGGGACAGGGGGCTTGGGATACGCAGTATTTT.